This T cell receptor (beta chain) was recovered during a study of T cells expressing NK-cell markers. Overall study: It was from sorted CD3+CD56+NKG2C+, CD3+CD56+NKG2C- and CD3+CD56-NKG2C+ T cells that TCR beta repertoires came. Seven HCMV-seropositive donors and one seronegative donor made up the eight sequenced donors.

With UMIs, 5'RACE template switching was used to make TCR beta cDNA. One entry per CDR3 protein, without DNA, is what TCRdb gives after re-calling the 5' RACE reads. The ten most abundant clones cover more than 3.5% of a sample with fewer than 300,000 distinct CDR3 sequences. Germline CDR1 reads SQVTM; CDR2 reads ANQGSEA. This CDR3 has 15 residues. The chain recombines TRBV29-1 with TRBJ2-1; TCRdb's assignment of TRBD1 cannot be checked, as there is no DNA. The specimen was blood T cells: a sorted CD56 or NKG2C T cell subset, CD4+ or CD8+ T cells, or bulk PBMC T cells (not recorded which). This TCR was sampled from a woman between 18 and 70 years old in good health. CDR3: CSAKGGSLGYNEQFF.